Listed below are T cell receptor beta chains from one sample, sequenced in a study of CD4 and CD8 cells across lung adenocarcinoma regions. TCRdb itself ran the PCR reads through MiXCR, one entry per CDR3 protein. There are about 12,000 distinct CDR3 sequences in the sample; more than 45% occur only once, and about 27% lies in the top ten. The specimen was CD8+ T cells from the margin of a lung tumor. The receptors come from a female donor with lung adenocarcinoma. The CD4 and CD8 labels of this study may be unreliable. Each CDR3 is given with its conserved first and last residue. The order of the fields is CDR3 protein, V gene, J gene.

CASSSSYEQYF	TRBV12-3/TRBV12-4	TRBJ2-7
CAISCAKDTQYF	TRBV10-3	TRBJ2-3
CASSHQQGAGSPLHF	TRBV12-3/TRBV12-4	TRBJ1-6
CASGEGAGGQETQYF	TRBV6-4	TRBJ2-3
CASPRQGSNTGELFF	TRBV7-2	TRBJ2-2
CASSVAPNEKLFF	TRBV6-1	TRBJ1-4
CASGLAGRDPETQYF	TRBV6-1	TRBJ2-5
CASSPRGVGETQYF	TRBV27	TRBJ2-5
CASGWGLGGKDMQYF	TRBV6-1	TRBJ2-4
CASSYSWSGNQPQHF	TRBV6-5	TRBJ1-5